This TCR beta chain was sequenced in a study of T cell changes during pregnancy in multiple sclerosis. The repertoire was sequenced with immunoSEQ multiplex PCR; TCRdb's copy has only in-frame clones and lacks some. Found here are over 50,000 clones, around 92% of them singletons; the top ten hold about 0.6%. The ends were cut back, 2 bases at V and 1 base at J, with 5 bases in the middle. In germline, CDR1 is SGHTA, CDR2 FQGTGA. The CDR3 consists of 13 residues. The chain joins TRBV7-3 to TRBJ1-1; D not certain. The receptor's source is a female donor with multiple sclerosis, enrolled in a pregnancy study. The source was CD4+ T cells from peripheral blood mononuclear cells, collected after pregnancy. CDR3 nucleotide sequence: TGTGCCAGCAGCTTACTAGAGAACACTGAAGCTTTCTTT. The encoded protein is CASSLLENTEAFF.